This T cell receptor beta chain emerged from a study of OX40 agonist ivuxolimab in advanced cancers. Study summary: Patients received the agonistic anti-OX40 (CD134) antibody ivuxolimab. Prior anti-PD-1, anti-PD-L1 or anti-CTLA-4 therapy did not bar entry, and less than 50% had some.

Prior autoimmune disease or systemic immunosuppression barred patients. CDR3 length: 16 amino acids. J lost 2 bases, V lost 2 bases, and 7 bases had no gene match. The method was immunoSEQ multiplex PCR; TCRdb's version includes in-frame clones alone and lacks a portion of them. The table shows around 43,000 clones, with around 90% occurring only once. This sequence was found in an adult with an advanced solid tumor such as melanoma, head and neck, liver or kidney cancer. Here the sequenced sample was CD4+ or CD8+ T cells sorted from blood, taken in a trial of the OX40 agonist ivuxolimab. The chain has TRBV23-1 and TRBJ2-7; 9 nucleotides agree with TRBD2. TRBV23-1 is designated an ORF whose function remains uncertain. CDR3: CASSQITSGLAYEQYF. The CDR3 nucleotides read TGCGCCAGCAGTCAAATTACTAGCGGGCTAGCCTACGAGCAGTACTTC.